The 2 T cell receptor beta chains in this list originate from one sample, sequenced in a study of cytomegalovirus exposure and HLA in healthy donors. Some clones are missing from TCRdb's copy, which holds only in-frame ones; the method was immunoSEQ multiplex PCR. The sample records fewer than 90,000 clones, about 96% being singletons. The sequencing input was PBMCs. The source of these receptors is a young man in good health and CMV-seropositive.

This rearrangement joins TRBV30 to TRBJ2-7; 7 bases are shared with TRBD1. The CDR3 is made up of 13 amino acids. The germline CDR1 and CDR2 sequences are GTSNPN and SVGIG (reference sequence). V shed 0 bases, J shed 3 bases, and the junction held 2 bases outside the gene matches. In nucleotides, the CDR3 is TGTGCCTGGAGTGTACAGGGGCTCTACGAGCAGTACTTC. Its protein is CAWSVQGLYEQYF.

The CDR3 loop reads CASRIQGLAGTQYF. The CDR3 DNA sequence: TGTGCCAGCAGGATACAGGGACTAGCTGGGACCCAGTACTTC. The chain has TRBV7-9 and TRBJ2-5; 9 bases are shared with TRBD2. The V gene's germline CDR1 is SEHNR and CDR2 FQNEAQ (reference sequence). The V segment lost 6 bases and the J segment 7 bases; nucleotides outside the gene matches: 9. The CDR3 covers 14 residues.